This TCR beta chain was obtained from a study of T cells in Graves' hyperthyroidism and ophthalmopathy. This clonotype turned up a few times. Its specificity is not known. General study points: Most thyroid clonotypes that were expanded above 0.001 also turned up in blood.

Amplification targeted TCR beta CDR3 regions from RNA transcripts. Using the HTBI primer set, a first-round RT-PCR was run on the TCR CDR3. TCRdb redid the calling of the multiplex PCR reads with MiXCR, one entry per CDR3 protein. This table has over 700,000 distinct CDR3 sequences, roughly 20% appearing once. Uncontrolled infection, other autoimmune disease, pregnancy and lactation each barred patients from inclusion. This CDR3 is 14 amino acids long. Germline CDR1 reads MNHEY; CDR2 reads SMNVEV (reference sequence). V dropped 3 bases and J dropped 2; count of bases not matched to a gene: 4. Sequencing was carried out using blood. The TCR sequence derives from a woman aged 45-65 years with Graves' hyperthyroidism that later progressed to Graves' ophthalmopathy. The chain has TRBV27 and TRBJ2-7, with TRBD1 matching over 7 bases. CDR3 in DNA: TGTGCCAGCAGTTTCGACAGGGAAACCTACGAGCAGTACTTC. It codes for CASSFDRETYEQYF.